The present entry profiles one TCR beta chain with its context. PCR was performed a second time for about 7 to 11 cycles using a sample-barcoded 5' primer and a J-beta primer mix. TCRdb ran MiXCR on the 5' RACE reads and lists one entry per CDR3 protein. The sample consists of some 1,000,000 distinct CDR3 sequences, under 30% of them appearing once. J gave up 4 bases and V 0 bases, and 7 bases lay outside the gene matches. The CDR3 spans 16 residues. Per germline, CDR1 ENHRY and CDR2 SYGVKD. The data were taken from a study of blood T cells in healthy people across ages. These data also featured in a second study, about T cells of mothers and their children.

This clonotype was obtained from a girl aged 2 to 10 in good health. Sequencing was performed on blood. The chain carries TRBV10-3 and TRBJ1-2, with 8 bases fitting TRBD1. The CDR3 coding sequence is TGTGCCATCAGTGAGTCGATTCAGGGGGCTGGCTATGGCTACACCTTC. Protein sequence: CAISESIQGAGYGYTF.